The 18 T cell receptor beta chains below were found in one sample sequenced in a study of cytomegalovirus exposure and HLA in healthy donors. It was with 60 Vbeta and 13 Jbeta primers that the PCR ran. TCRdb's table, derived via immunoSEQ multiplex PCR, lists solely in-frame clones and lacks some. This repertoire shows 84,000 or so clones, about 81% found once; its top ten account for 2.4%. The material sequenced was PBMCs. These receptors were collected from a woman in her forties or fifties in good health and CMV-seronegative.

The CDR3 loop is CSVRGLTEAFF. In DNA form, the CDR3 reads TGCAGTGTCCGCGGGCTCACTGAAGCTTTCTTT. V usage is TRBV20-1 and J usage is TRBJ1-1, with no clear D. CDR3 length: 11 amino acids. The V gene's germline CDR1 is DFQATT and CDR2 SNEGSKA (reference sequence). The V end was cut by 7 bases, the J end by 4 bases, with 10 bases between.

J is TRBJ2-5 and V is TRBV25-1; 9 nucleotides align to TRBD2. The last part of the DNA fits TRBJ2-7 better; the J call may be wrong. The germline CDR1 and CDR2 sequences are MGHDK and SYGVNS. The CDR3 extends over 16 amino acids. The CDR3 DNA sequence: TGTGCCAGCAGTGATCCTTTTGCGGGAGGGACCTACGAGCAGTACTTC. This gives the protein CASSDPFAGGTYEQYF.

The rearrangement uses TRBV5-6 and TRBJ2-1; 10 bases are shared with TRBD1. The germline V gene encodes CDR1 SGHDT and CDR2 YYEEEE. The CDR3 has 16 amino acids. With V trimmed by 4 bases and J by 4 bases, 8 bases remained unmatched. Here the CDR3 reads CASSTRQGAMYNEQFF. CDR3 in DNA: TGTGCCAGCAGCACCCGACAGGGGGCGATGTACAATGAGCAGTTCTTC.

J is TRBJ2-1 and V is TRBV2; 9 nucleotides line up with TRBD1. Germline V gene sequence: CDR1 SNHLY, CDR2 FYNNEI. CDR3 length: 14 amino acids. J lost 5 bases, V lost 6 bases, and 5 bases had no gene match. The CDR3 loop reads CASRQGAVHNEQFF. CDR3 DNA: TGTGCCAGCAGACAGGGGGCAGTCCACAATGAGCAGTTCTTC.

This clone was counted once. The genes are TRBV9 and TRBJ2-3; maybe TRBD2 (6 bases). The CDR3 consists of 16 residues. Germline values: CDR1 SGDLS, CDR2 YYNGEE. Trimming stripped 0 bases from V and 0 bases from J, with 11 bases between. The DNA of the CDR3 is TGTGCCAGCAGCGTAGATCTCGGGACTAGCACAGATACGCAGTATTTT. Its protein product is CASSVDLGTSTDTQYF. The full variable domain, with the rest looked up from reference TRBV9 and TRBJ2-3, is DSGVTQTPKHLITATGQRVTLRCSPRSGDLSVYWYQQSLDQGLQFLIQYYNGEERAKGNILERFSAQQFPDLHSELNLSSLELGDSALYFCASSVDLGTSTDTQYFGPGTRLTVL.

To note about this clone: Mismatch with germline at one junction end may stem from a read error. This chain uses TRBV7-7 with TRBJ2-1, with D perhaps matching TRBD2 (7 bases). Germline V gene lookup returns CDR1 SSHAT and CDR2 FNYEAQ (reference sequence). This CDR3 comprises 17 residues. CDR3 sequence: CASSFSNPGGENDEQFF. CDR3 coding DNA: TGTGCTAGCAGCTTTAGTAATCCGGGGGGCGAAAACGATGAGCAGTTCTTC.

The rearrangement uses TRBV14 and TRBJ1-2, with TRBD1 as a possible D gene (5 bases). Germline CDR1 SGHDN, CDR2 FVKESK. There are 14 residues in the CDR3. The V gene lost 0 bases and the J gene lost 2 bases, with 7 bases spanning the gap. CDR3 DNA: TGTGCCAGCAGCCAAGACAGGGTCAACTATGGCTACACCTTC. This translates into CASSQDRVNYGYTF.

The chain couples TRBV7-3 to TRBJ2-1, with D uncertain. Trimming pared 3 bases from V and 7 bases from J, leaving 16 bases between. The CDR3 covers 15 residues. Germline loops: CDR1 SGHTA, CDR2 FQGTGA. CDR3 sequence reads: CASSFTESQLNEQFF. CDR3 in DNA: TGTGCCAGCAGCTTTACAGAATCTCAGTTAAATGAGCAGTTCTTC.

V is TRBV4-1 and J is TRBJ2-5, with D maybe TRBD2 (5 bases). V shed 0 bases and J shed 5 bases, with 10 bases lying between them. The CDR3 is 14 residues long. Germline V gene lookup returns CDR1 MGHRA and CDR2 YSYEKL. Here the CDR3 DNA reads TGCGCCAGCAGCCAAGAGGACCCGGGGGAGACCCAGTACTTC. Its translation is CASSQEDPGETQYF.

As to this clone: One junction end disagrees with the germline gene, perhaps due to a read error. The chain has TRBV7-8 and TRBJ2-5, with D possibly TRBD2 on 6 matching bases. This CDR3 is 14 amino acids long. Germline V CDR1 and CDR2: SGHVS, FQNEAQ. CDR3 sequence: CASRSKRGGETQHF. The DNA for the CDR3 is TGTGCCAGCAGATCAAAGAGGGGAGGAGAGACCCAGCACTTC.

This clone was picked up a small number of times. The chain couples TRBV19 to TRBJ2-1; 8 positions match TRBD1. The CDR3 totals 14 residues. The V gene's germline CDR1 is LNHDA and CDR2 SQIVND (reference sequence). Trimming removed 7 bases from V and 5 bases from J; junction bases left unmatched: 7. CDR3 in DNA: TGTGCCAGTAATACCGGACAGGGCCACAATGAGCAGTTCTTC. Residues: CASNTGQGHNEQFF.

J is TRBJ2-7 and V is TRBV19, with TRBD2 as a possible D gene (7 bases). The CDR3 runs to 16 residues. V was pared by 4 bases and J by 2 bases, with 18 bases between. Germline CDR1 LNHDA, CDR2 SQIVND (reference sequence). DNA for the CDR3: TGTGCCAGTAGTACCGCCGGGGGGCAGGCGACCTACGAGCAGTACTTC. This sequence encodes CASSTAGGQATYEQYF.

The rearrangement links TRBV7-9 to TRBJ1-6; weak D call: TRBD1 (5 bases). V lost 4 bases and J lost 7, with 11 bases in between. CDR1 and CDR2 (germline): SEHNR, FQNEAQ (reference sequence). The CDR3 runs to 14 residues. The CDR3 loop is CASSSPGGNSPLHF. DNA of the CDR3: TGTGCCAGCAGCTCTCCCGGGGGAAATTCACCCCTCCACTTT.

The V and J genes are TRBV4-1 and TRBJ2-7; tentatively, D is TRBD1 (6 bases). CDR1 and CDR2 from the germline V gene are MGHRA and YSYEKL. This CDR3 is 15 amino acids long. The V and J ends lost 1 base and 4 bases respectively, with 14 bases between them. In nucleotides, the CDR3 is TGCGCCAGCAGCCAAGGCTCCAGGGGCAATTACGAGCAGTACTTC. It yields the protein CASSQGSRGNYEQYF.

This clone was seen only a few times. J is TRBJ1-1 and V is TRBV4-1; 7 nucleotides line up with TRBD1. With 1 base clipped from V and 1 base from J, the junction kept 3 bases outside the gene matches. Germline values: CDR1 MGHRA, CDR2 YSYEKL. This CDR3 comprises 15 residues. In DNA form, the CDR3 reads TGCGCCAGCAGCCAAGGTCGGGACAGGAACACTGAAGCTTTCTTT. It is translated as CASSQGRDRNTEAFF.

The gene calls are TRBV4-2 and TRBJ1-5; D gene ambiguous. Per germline, CDR1 LGHNA and CDR2 YNFKEQ. The V gene lost 1 base and the J gene lost 0 bases, with 7 bases spanning the gap. CDR3 length: 15 amino acids. CDR3 DNA: TGTGCCAGCAGCCAAGGAGGGTCTAGCAATCAGCCCCAGCATTTT. The encoded protein is CASSQGGSSNQPQHF.

Turning to this clone: The same CDR3 is also encoded by other DNA sequences in this sample. This chain uses TRBV18 with TRBJ1-2; D may be TRBD1 (6 bases). CDR3 length equals 13 residues. Germline CDR1 is KGHSH and CDR2 is LQKENI. V was shortened by 3 bases and J by 3 bases, with 8 bases between the two germline ends. The CDR3 nucleotides are TGTGCCAGCTCACCGGGACAAGACTATGGCTACACCTTC. Translation: CASSPGQDYGYTF.

To note about this clone: Since no conserved phenylalanine or tryptophan closes the CDR3, a read error is the likely cause. Because the CDR3's place on the DNA is in doubt, the DNA is left out and the CDR3 is given as listed by TCRdb. The chain carries TRBV28 and TRBJ2-3; the table's D call, TRBD1, was not checked against the DNA. A total of 12 residues make up the CDR3, ends included. Per the germline V gene, CDR1 is MDHEN and CDR2 is SYDVKM. CDR3 protein: CASSFQGTGAWV.